This T cell receptor beta chain was sequenced in a study of blood T cells in healthy people across ages. This clonotype was seen a handful of times. Then a second PCR, running about 6 to 12 cycles, was carried out with a sample-barcoded 5' primer and a J-beta primer mix. TCRdb re-called the 5' RACE reads with MiXCR, one entry per CDR3 protein. The sample records 780,000 or so distinct CDR3 sequences, roughly 25% being singletons. The CDR3 has 13 amino acids. Germline CDR1 is SGHAT and CDR2 is FQNNGV. The junction had 6 bases not matched to a gene; V was cut back by 3 bases and J by 10 bases. This sample was also put to use in a study of T cells of mothers and their children.

This receptor was taken from a boy aged 10-17 years in good health. The chain carries TRBV11-2 and TRBJ1-1; 9 nucleotides line up with TRBD1. Input material: blood. For the CDR3, the DNA is TGTGCCAGCAGCTTTCGGACAGGGGTGAGAGCTTTCTTT. Encoded protein: CASSFRTGVRAFF. Supplemented by reference TRBV11-2 and TRBJ1-1, the full variable domain reads EAGVAQSPRYKIIEKRQSVAFWCNPISGHATLYWYQQILGQGPKLLIQFQNNGVVDDSQLPKDRFSAERLKGVDSTLKIQPAKLEDSAVYLCASSFRTGVRAFFGQGTRLTVV.